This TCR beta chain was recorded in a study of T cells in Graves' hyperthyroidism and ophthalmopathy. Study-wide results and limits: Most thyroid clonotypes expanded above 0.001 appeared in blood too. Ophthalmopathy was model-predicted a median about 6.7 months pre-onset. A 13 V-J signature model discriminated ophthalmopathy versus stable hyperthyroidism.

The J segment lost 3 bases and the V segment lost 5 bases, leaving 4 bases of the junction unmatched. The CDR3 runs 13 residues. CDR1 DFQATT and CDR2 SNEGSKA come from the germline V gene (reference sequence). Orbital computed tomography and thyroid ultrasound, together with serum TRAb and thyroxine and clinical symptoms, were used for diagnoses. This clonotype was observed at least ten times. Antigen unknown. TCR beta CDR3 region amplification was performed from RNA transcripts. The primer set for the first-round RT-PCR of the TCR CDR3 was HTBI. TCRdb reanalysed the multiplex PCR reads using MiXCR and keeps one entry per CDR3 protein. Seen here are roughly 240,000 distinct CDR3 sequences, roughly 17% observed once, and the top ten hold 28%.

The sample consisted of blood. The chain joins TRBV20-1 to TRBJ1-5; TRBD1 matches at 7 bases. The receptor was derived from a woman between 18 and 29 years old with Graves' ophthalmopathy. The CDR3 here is CSASDRPNQPQHF. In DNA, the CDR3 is TGCAGTGCTTCGGACAGGCCCAATCAGCCCCAGCATTTT.